The present TCR beta chain was sequenced within a study of early T cells in non-severe SARS-CoV-2 infection. Study background: The study sequenced bulk RNA from unsorted whole blood, with chains unpaired. Findings and limits, study-wide: Matches to VDJdb favored anti-spike CD8 responses and missed private and CD4 specificities.

The CDR3 extends over 14 amino acids. The germline V and J ends were trimmed by 0 bases and 3 bases, with 7 bases remaining between them. Germline V gene lookup returns CDR1 SGHRS and CDR2 YFSETQ. Researchers attached unique molecular identifiers to individual cDNA molecules. TCRdb itself ran the 5' RACE reads through MiXCR, one entry per CDR3 protein. The sample yields roughly 90,000 distinct CDR3 sequences, 12% to 15% seen once. A few counts support this clonotype. Antigen unknown. The chain joins TRBV5-1 to TRBJ1-5; TRBD1 might be the D (5 bases). This receptor was obtained from an adult who was a healthcare worker with PCR-confirmed SARS-CoV-2 infection or an uninfected control (not recorded which). The sample comprised whole blood. CDR3 sequence: CASSLVGDNQPQHF. CDR3 DNA: TGCGCCAGCAGCTTGGTAGGGGACAATCAGCCCCAGCATTTT.